The clone carrying this T cell receptor beta chain was found a few times. The antigen is not known. This specimen comes from a study of T-cell reconstitution after alpha-beta-depleted transplantation in children. As it was prepared, the TCRbeta library received unique molecular identifiers. TCRdb reprocessed the PCR reads via MiXCR and lists one record per CDR3 protein. The sample comprises roughly 790,000 distinct CDR3 sequences, roughly 16% of which are singletons, and roughly 4.8% rests with the top ten. Points from the study as a whole: Reportedly, roughly two months post-transplant, alpha-beta T cells arose from several hundred expanded graft clones. T cells produced anew were the main source of T-cell counts and diversity one year after transplant.

The material was PBMCs, mostly from graft donor cells, obtained 360 days after TCRalphabeta/CD19-depleted stem cell transplant. The sequence was collected from a male patient younger than 18 who had a stem cell transplant for acute lymphoblastic leukemia, so the T cells may come from the graft donor.

CDR3 nucleotides: TGTGCCAGAGGCCCCCGGCTAGCGGGACACGAGCAGTACTTC. Amino acid sequence: CARGPRLAGHEQYF. This chain joins TRBV5-8 and TRBJ2-7; 9 bases are shared with TRBD2. V was clipped by 8 bases and J by 5 bases; unmatched bases: 11. The CDR3 sequence is 14 residues long. The germline V gene encodes CDR1 SGHTS and CDR2 YDEGEE.